The 18 T cell receptor beta chains listed next were all sequenced from one sample in a study of blood T cell repertoires in COVID-19. Libraries were prepared by immunoSEQ multiplex PCR; TCRdb keeps only in-frame clonotypes and omits some of them. The sample consists of tens of thousands of clones, about nine tenths of them appearing once. Sequencing used peripheral blood. These TCRs come from a woman in her seventies with active COVID-19.

This chain joins TRBV6-5 and TRBJ1-3; D possibly corresponds to TRBD1 (5 bases). The CDR3 has 15 amino acids. Germline CDR1 and CDR2: MNHEY and SVGAGI. The V gene lost 6 bases and the J gene lost 1 base, with 13 bases spanning the gap. The CDR3 region has the DNA TGTGCCAGCAGACAGGCCCCTATGTCTGGAAACACCATATATTTT. The encoded protein is CASRQAPMSGNTIYF.

V usage is TRBV6-2 or TRBV6-3 and J usage is TRBJ2-7; D ambiguous. Germline V lookup: CDR1 MNHEY, CDR2 SVGEGT. The CDR3 is made up of 13 amino acids. V was cut by 2 bases and J by 2 bases, with 7 bases left in between. CDR3 protein: CASSYGRTYEQYF. The CDR3 nucleotides read TGTGCCAGCAGTTACGGGCGTACCTACGAGCAGTACTTC.

V gene TRBV24-1 combines with J gene TRBJ2-5; maybe TRBD1 (8 bases). In germline, CDR1 is KGHDR, CDR2 SFDVKD. The CDR3 length is 16 residues. The ends were cut back, 4 bases at V and 5 bases at J, with 19 bases in the middle. The CDR3 DNA reads as TGTGCCACCAGTGACCCCGGACAGGGAGGGAGGGAGACCCAGTACTTC. Amino acids: CATSDPGQGGRETQYF.

The chain uses TRBV7-9 and TRBJ2-7; possible D gene TRBD1, 5 bases. The ends were cut back, 6 bases at V and 2 bases at J, with 14 bases in the middle. Germline assignment: CDR1 SEHNR and CDR2 FQNEAQ (reference sequence). This CDR3 region has 14 residues. CDR3 in DNA: TGTGCCAGCAGTCTTCTAGGGGAAACCTACGAGCAGTACTTC. Encoded protein: CASSLLGETYEQYF.

Only one count was recorded for this clone. The chain is built from TRBV3-1 (or the pseudogene TRBV3-2) and TRBJ2-5, with TRBD2 matching 7 bases. CDR3 size: 13 residues. CDR1 and CDR2 (germline): LGHDT, YNNKEL (reference sequence). V shed 4 bases, J shed 5 bases, and the junction held 4 bases outside the gene matches. The CDR3 here is CASSPTSEETQYF. Here the CDR3 DNA reads TGTGCCAGCAGCCCCACTAGCGAGGAGACCCAGTACTTC.

The chain is built from TRBV29-1 and TRBJ1-1; 9 bases match TRBD1. Germline V gene sequence: CDR1 SQVTM, CDR2 ANQGSEA. Germline trimming cut 6 bases from V and 5 bases from J; bases unmatched to any gene: 7. The CDR3 is 13 residues long. In DNA form, the CDR3 reads TGCAGCGTCTCGGTCGGGACAGGGACTGAAGCTTTCTTT. Its protein is CSVSVGTGTEAFF.

The chain combines TRBV19 with TRBJ2-7, with D maybe TRBD1 (5 bases). This CDR3 is built from 13 residues. V lost 5 bases, J lost 0 bases, and 8 bases lay in between. CDR1 LNHDA and CDR2 SQIVND come from the germline V gene (reference sequence). CDR3 amino acids: CASSGQDSYEQYF. The CDR3 DNA reads as TGTGCCAGTAGTGGACAAGACTCCTACGAGCAGTACTTC.

This clone was counted only a few times. This rearrangement joins TRBV19 to TRBJ2-5; TRBD1 agrees at 9 bases. Germline V gene lookup returns CDR1 LNHDA and CDR2 SQIVND (reference sequence). V lost 10 bases to trimming and J lost 4 bases; unmatched junction nucleotides: 10. This CDR3 contains 14 residues. CDR3 in amino acids: CATRDRGRGETQYF. The DNA for the CDR3 is TGTGCCACTAGAGACAGGGGGAGAGGAGAGACCCAGTACTTC.

This chain connects TRBV15 to TRBJ2-5; TRBD1 aligns across 8 bases. Per the germline V gene, CDR1 is LNHNV and CDR2 is YYDKDF (reference sequence). There are 15 residues in the CDR3. The V and J ends lost 0 bases and 5 bases, in that order; junction bases with no gene match: 5. Written as DNA, the CDR3 is TGTGCCACCAGCAGAGATGCAGGGGGCAGCGAGACCCAGTACTTC. This sequence encodes CATSRDAGGSETQYF.

This sequence joins TRBV28 and TRBJ1-1; D not resolved. This CDR3 comprises 14 residues. Germline CDR1 and CDR2: MDHEN and SYDVKM. V lost 2 bases and J 3 bases, leaving 10 bases between the germline ends. The CDR3 region is CASSLNSGDTEAFF. The CDR3 coding sequence is TGTGCCAGCAGTTTAAACTCCGGGGACACTGAAGCTTTCTTT.

The CDR3 loop reads CASSLFAIPEGADTQYF. The CDR3 bases are TGTGCCAGCTCACTTTTCGCAATCCCCGAAGGGGCAGATACGCAGTATTTT. The chain recombines TRBV18 with TRBJ2-3; D possibly corresponds to TRBD1 (5 bases). The CDR3 length is 17 residues. Germline V gene data show CDR1 as KGHSH and CDR2 as LQKENI. Deletions cut 4 bases from V and 4 bases from J, with 21 bases between.

The chain couples TRBV2 to TRBJ2-5, with D possibly being TRBD1 (6 bases). V was shortened by 10 bases and J by 5 bases, with 8 bases between the two germline ends. Germline V gene sequence: CDR1 SNHLY, CDR2 FYNNEI. The CDR3 loop spans 10 amino acids. The CDR3 coding sequence is TGTGCCACAGGGGAGGAGACCCAGTACTTC. Translated, it gives CATGEETQYF. Looking up the rest from reference TRBV2 and TRBJ2-5 gives the full variable domain: EPEVTQTPSHQVTQMGQEVILRCVPISNHLYFYWYRQILGQKVEFLVSFYNNEISEKSEIFDDQFSVERPDGSNFTLKIRSTKLEDSAMYFCATGEETQYFGPGTRLLVL.

The J gene is TRBJ2-3, the V gene TRBV6-2 or TRBV6-3; TRBD1 matches 9 bases. Germline CDR1 reads MNHEY; CDR2 reads SVGEGT. The CDR3 loop spans 15 amino acids. The V gene end was trimmed by 3 bases and the J gene end by 2 bases; junction bases not matched to a gene: 3. The CDR3 loop is CASSYRDRVTDTQYF. The CDR3 bases are TGTGCCAGCAGTTATCGGGACAGGGTCACAGATACGCAGTATTTT.

The rearrangement uses TRBV23-1 and TRBJ2-3; the match to TRBD1 covers 8 bases. TRBV23-1 qualifies as an ORF whose function is uncertain. The CDR3 is made up of 13 amino acids. The trim removed 4 bases at V and 6 bases at J, leaving 3 bases unmatched. CDR3 sequence: CASSRTGTDTQYF. CDR3 nucleotide sequence: TGCGCCAGCAGTCGGACAGGGACGGATACGCAGTATTTT.

The V and J genes are TRBV12-3 or TRBV12-4 and TRBJ1-6; no definite D call. CDR3 size: 12 residues. Trimming took off 6 bases at V and 9 bases at J, with 9 bases between the two ends. The CDR3, as DNA: TGTGCCAGCAGACCCGGGAGTTCACCCCTCCACTTT. Its protein is CASRPGSSPLHF.

This chain links TRBV6-1 with TRBJ2-3; the D is unclear. This CDR3 has 12 amino acids. V lost 1 base and J 10 bases, leaving 9 bases between the germline ends. In germline, CDR1 is MNHNS, CDR2 SASEGT. CDR3 sequence: CASSEGGLAQYF. The CDR3 region has the DNA TGTGCCAGCAGTGAAGGCGGCCTCGCGCAGTATTTT.

The chain employs TRBV13 and TRBJ2-3; D might be TRBD2 (6 bases). The CDR3 spans 18 residues. The germline V and J ends were trimmed by 5 bases and 0 bases, with 21 bases remaining between them. Germline CDR1 is PRHDT and CDR2 is FYEKMQ (reference sequence). CDR3 in amino acids: CASSIQPLSGTSTDTQYF. The CDR3, as DNA: TGTGCCAGCAGCATCCAACCCCTGTCAGGGACTAGCACAGATACGCAGTATTTT.

The J gene is TRBJ2-3, the V gene TRBV7-8; 9 positions match TRBD1. V was clipped by 5 bases and J by 2 bases; unmatched bases: 8. CDR3 length: 16 amino acids. CDR1 is SGHVS, CDR2 FQNEAQ, per germline. This CDR3 is CASSQLRDRATDTQYF. In DNA form, the CDR3 reads TGTGCCAGCAGCCAGCTTCGGGACAGGGCCACAGATACGCAGTATTTT.